Each of the 32 T cell receptor beta chains below was sequenced from the same sample in a study of early T cells in non-severe SARS-CoV-2 infection. One entry per CDR3 protein, called by TCRdb with MiXCR from the 5' RACE reads. The sample yields about 26,000 distinct CDR3 sequences, around 5% seen once. The source material was whole blood. These receptors were collected from an adult who was a healthcare worker with PCR-confirmed SARS-CoV-2 infection or an uninfected control (not recorded which).

By share of the sample, this clonotype is medium-sized. The chain employs TRBV29-1 and TRBJ1-1; D is unclear. The V end was cut by 5 bases, the J end by 0 bases, with 1 base between. The CDR3 has 10 residues. CDR1 and CDR2 (germline): SQVTM, ANQGSEA. The CDR3 nucleotides are TGCAGCGTTATGAACACTGAAGCTTTCTTT. Its protein product is CSVMNTEAFF. The variable domain in full, with the rest retrieved from reference TRBV29-1 and TRBJ1-1, is SAVISQKPSRDICQRGTSLTIQCQVDSQVTMMFWYRQQPGQSLTLIATANQGSEATYESGFVIDKFPISRPNLTFSTLTVSNMSPEDSSIYLCSVMNTEAFFGQGTRLTVV.

This clonotype was observed a few times. The chain combines TRBV11-2 with TRBJ2-3; D not resolved. V was trimmed by 0 bases and J by 5 bases, leaving 3 bases between them. There are 12 residues in the CDR3. Germline CDR1 and CDR2: SGHAT and FQNNGV. CDR3 nucleotide sequence: TGTGCCAGCAGCTTAGATCGAGATACGCAGTATTTT. It yields the protein CASSLDRDTQYF.

This clonotype was seen many times. This chain uses TRBV5-4 with TRBJ1-5; 10 bases are a match to TRBD1. V was clipped by 2 bases and J by 5 bases; unmatched bases: 1. The CDR3 length is 14 residues. Germline CDR1 is SGHNT and CDR2 is YYREEE (reference sequence). CDR3 coding DNA: TGTGCCAGCAGCTTAGACAGGGGGCATCAGCCCCAGCATTTT. It yields the protein CASSLDRGHQPQHF. Supplemented by reference TRBV5-4 and TRBJ1-5, the full variable domain reads ETGVTQSPTHLIKTRGQQVTLRCSSQSGHNTVSWYQQALGQGPQFIFQYYREEENGRGNFPPRFSGLQFPNYSSELNVNALELDDSALYLCASSLDRGHQPQHFGDGTRLSIL.

This clonotype was seen at least ten times. The chain employs TRBV5-1 and TRBJ2-7, with D unresolved. CDR3 length equals 12 residues. The V gene lost 5 bases and the J gene lost 2 bases, with 8 bases spanning the gap. Germline V gene data show CDR1 as SGHRS and CDR2 as YFSETQ. The CDR3 DNA follows: TGCGCCAGCAGTGGGGAAACCTACGAGCAGTACTTC. Amino acids: CASSGETYEQYF.

This clonotype came up a few times. The chain couples TRBV24-1 to TRBJ2-3; D is undetermined. Germline V gene lookup returns CDR1 KGHDR and CDR2 SFDVKD. There are 13 residues in the CDR3. Trimming left V 3 bases short and J 6 bases short, with 9 bases between. The CDR3 loop reads CATSDRIGDTQYF. The CDR3 DNA reads TGTGCCACCAGTGATCGGATCGGGGATACGCAGTATTTT.

The gene calls are TRBV18 and TRBJ2-3, with 8 bases aligning to TRBD1. The CDR3 is 14 amino acids. The V gene end was trimmed by 6 bases and the J gene end by 3 bases; junction bases not matched to a gene: 5. Germline V gives CDR1 KGHSH, CDR2 LQKENI. The CDR3: CASSPDRGTDTQYF. CDR3 DNA: TGTGCCAGCTCCCCCGACAGGGGAACAGATACGCAGTATTTT.

This clonotype was picked up a small number of times. The chain couples TRBV11-3 to TRBJ2-1; 11 bases map to TRBD2. CDR1 is SGHNT and CDR2 is YENEEA in the germline V gene. Trimming removed 5 bases from V and 8 bases from J; junction bases left unmatched: 8. The CDR3 length is 15 residues. CDR3 sequence (DNA): TGTGCCAGCAGCCTCACTAGCGGGAGCGGGCATGAGCAGTTCTTC. The encoded protein is CASSLTSGSGHEQFF.

This sequence joins TRBV19 and TRBJ2-7; 9 nucleotides agree with TRBD2. Trimming cost V 2 bases and J 3 bases; bases outside gene matches: 5. The germline CDR1 and CDR2 sequences are LNHDA and SQIVND (reference sequence). The CDR3 has 15 residues. The DNA for the CDR3 is TGTGCCAGTAGTATACTAGCGGGACCCAACTACGAGCAGTACTTC. Translating gives CASSILAGPNYEQYF.

This clonotype occurred a few times. A much larger clone lies a single base off, so this may be a read error. The CDR3, as DNA: TGTGCCTGCAGCTTAGACAGGCCTGAAGCTTTCTTT. Its translation: CACSLDRPEAFF. V is TRBV7-9 and J is TRBJ1-1; D possibly corresponds to TRBD1 (6 bases). The CDR3 contains 12 residues. Germline V gene sequence: CDR1 SEHNR, CDR2 FQNEAQ (reference sequence).

Of note for this clonotype: The junction shows a germline mismatch at one end, possibly a read error. The rearrangement joins TRBV11-2 to TRBJ1-2; TRBD1 might be the D (6 bases). The CDR3 extends over 15 amino acids. CDR1 and CDR2 (germline): SGHAT, FQNNGV. The DNA of the CDR3 is TGTACCAGCAGCCCTCAGGGGTTTCCCGTCTATGGCTACACCTTC. Its translation is CTSSPQGFPVYGYTF.

This clonotype was seen ten or more times. The J gene is TRBJ1-1, the V gene TRBV7-9, with 7 bases lining up with TRBD1. This CDR3 contains 14 residues. The J segment lost 6 bases and the V segment lost 6 bases, leaving 10 bases of the junction unmatched. CDR1 is SEHNR, CDR2 FQNEAQ, per germline (reference sequence). DNA of the CDR3: TGTGCCAGCAGTCCCAAAGGGGGCCGGGCTGAAGCTTTCTTT. Protein sequence: CASSPKGGRAEAFF.

Only a few counts were recorded for this clonotype. J is TRBJ1-5 and V is TRBV28; no clear D gene. V gave up 6 bases and J gave up 6 bases, with 12 bases separating them. The V gene's germline CDR1 is MDHEN and CDR2 SYDVKM. CDR3 length equals 13 residues. DNA for the CDR3: TGTGCCAGCAGGCCGGGTACTGGTCAGCCCCAGCATTTT. Translated, it gives CASRPGTGQPQHF.

This clonotype was observed at least ten times. The chain recombines TRBV7-6 with TRBJ2-2; 7 bases are shared with TRBD2. Looked up from germline, CDR1 is SGHVS and CDR2 is FNYEAQ. V trimming: 4 bases; J trimming: 8 bases; junction bases outside the gene matches: 13. The CDR3 consists of 16 residues. Here the CDR3 reads CASSSAGVLIAGELFF. The CDR3 nucleotides read TGTGCCAGCAGCTCGGCGGGAGTTCTTATTGCGGGGGAGCTGTTTTTT. The full variable domain, in which reference TRBV7-6 and TRBJ2-2 provide the parts outside the CDR3, is GAGVSQSPRYKVTKRGQDVALRCDPISGHVSLYWYRQALGQGPEFLTYFNYEAQQDKSGLPNDRFSAERPEGSISTLTIQRTEQRDSAMYRCASSSAGVLIAGELFFGEGSRLTVL.

This clonotype has a count of ten or more. This chain joins TRBV27 and TRBJ2-3, with 11 bases matching TRBD2. Germline V lookup: CDR1 MNHEY, CDR2 SMNVEV (reference sequence). CDR3 size: 17 residues. The J segment lost 2 bases and the V segment lost 5 bases, leaving 9 bases of the junction unmatched. The CDR3 coding sequence is TGTGCCAGCAGTCTCCTTAGCGGGAGGGGAATCACAGATACGCAGTATTTT. Translation: CASSLLSGRGITDTQYF.

This clonotype was picked up many times. The V call is TRBV7-6, the J call TRBJ2-7; D is undetermined. The V end lost 1 base, the J end lost 2 bases, and 12 bases lay between the germline ends. The length of the CDR3 is 15 residues. The germline V gene has CDR1 SGHVS and CDR2 FNYEAQ. The CDR3 loop is CASSLDLRFPYEQYF. CDR3 nucleotides: TGTGCCAGCAGCTTAGATCTGAGGTTTCCCTACGAGCAGTACTTC.

This clonotype was counted many times. The V call is TRBV12-3 or TRBV12-4, the J call TRBJ1-5; TRBD1 agrees at 11 bases. The CDR3 runs to 15 residues. The J segment lost 6 bases and the V segment lost 6 bases, leaving 7 bases of the junction unmatched. CDR3 loop: CASSWTGGGRQPQHF. Here the CDR3 DNA reads TGTGCCAGCAGCTGGACAGGGGGCGGACGTCAGCCCCAGCATTTT.

This clonotype was found many times. The chain joins TRBV20-1 to TRBJ2-1; D perhaps matches TRBD1 (5 bases). Deletions cut 6 bases from V and 6 bases from J, with 21 bases between. The germline CDR1 and CDR2 sequences are DFQATT and SNEGSKA (reference sequence). The CDR3 is made up of 15 amino acids. CDR3 in amino acids: CSAYMGLQAGNEQFF. The CDR3 DNA sequence: TGCAGTGCATACATGGGGCTCCAGGCCGGCAATGAGCAGTTCTTC.

This clonotype was recorded at least ten times. V gene TRBV20-1 combines with J gene TRBJ2-5; 13 nucleotides agree with TRBD2. The CDR3 runs 16 residues. Germline V gives CDR1 DFQATT, CDR2 SNEGSKA (reference sequence). J lost 2 bases, V lost 2 bases, and 5 bases had no gene match. The CDR3 nucleotides are TGCAGTGCTAGACCCATACTAGCGGGAGGGCAAGAGACCCAGTACTTC. This encodes CSARPILAGGQETQYF.

V usage is TRBV18 and J usage is TRBJ1-6; 10 bases fit TRBD1. Germline CDR1 reads KGHSH; CDR2 reads LQKENI. This CDR3 is built from 14 residues. V shed 4 bases and J 10 bases; nucleotides not matched to a gene: 4. The CDR3 DNA reads TGTGCCAGCTCACTAGGACAGGGGGGATCACCCCTCCACTTT. Translation gives CASSLGQGGSPLHF.

This clonotype has a count of ten or more. This rearrangement joins TRBV28 to TRBJ2-2; D gene uncertain. The germline V and J ends were trimmed by 6 bases and 4 bases, with 12 bases remaining between them. The length of the CDR3 is 14 residues. Germline-derived CDR1 and CDR2 are MDHEN and SYDVKM. The CDR3: CASSRPSSTGELFF. The CDR3 nucleotides read TGTGCCAGCAGCCGGCCCTCGTCCACCGGGGAGCTGTTTTTT. Full variable domain (rest looked up from reference TRBV28 and TRBJ2-2): DVKVTQSSRYLVKRTGEKVFLECVQDMDHENMFWYRQDPGLGLRLIYFSYDVKMKEKGDIPEGYSVSREKKERFSLILESASTNQTSMYLCASSRPSSTGELFFGEGSRLTVL.

This clonotype was counted at least ten times. The chain is built from TRBV3-1 and TRBJ2-7; possible D gene TRBD2, 6 bases. Trimming stripped 1 base from V and 2 bases from J, with 9 bases between. CDR3 length equals 14 residues. CDR1 and CDR2 (germline): LGHDT, YNNKEL (reference sequence). The CDR3 region has the DNA TGTGCCAGCAGCCAAGGCGGGGCTACCTACGAGCAGTACTTC. It is translated as CASSQGGATYEQYF.

This clonotype was recorded many times. The chain employs TRBV4-2 and TRBJ2-6; 11 bases are shared with TRBD2. CDR1 and CDR2 (germline): LGHNA, YNFKEQ. This CDR3 comprises 17 residues. V trimming: 5 bases; J trimming: 0 bases; junction bases outside the gene matches: 3. The CDR3 loop is CASSMTSGNSGANVLTF. In nucleotides, the CDR3 is TGTGCCAGCAGCATGACTAGCGGGAACTCTGGGGCCAACGTCCTGACTTTC.

This clonotype was counted many times. The chain has TRBV7-2 and TRBJ1-2, with no clear D. This CDR3 has 11 amino acids. Germline CDR1 is SGHTA and CDR2 is FQGNSA. V lost 3 bases and J lost 5, with 4 bases in between. The CDR3 DNA sequence: TGTGCCAGCAGCTTGAAATATGGCTACACCTTC. It encodes CASSLKYGYTF.

This clonotype was detected many times. V and J are TRBV4-3 and TRBJ2-1, with D tentatively TRBD2 (6 bases). V was shortened by 1 base and J by 2 bases, with 15 bases between the two germline ends. The V gene's germline CDR1 is LGHNA and CDR2 YSLEER. CDR3 length: 17 residues. The CDR3 DNA sequence: TGCGCCAGCAGCCAAGCCACCGGGACTCCCACCTACAATGAGCAGTTCTTC. Amino acid sequence: CASSQATGTPTYNEQFF.

The CDR3 loop reads CASITNIAGNQPQHF. The CDR3 DNA is TGTGCCAGCATCACCAATATAGCAGGCAATCAGCCCCAGCATTTT. The V and J genes are TRBV3-1 and TRBJ1-5; D is ambiguous. V was pared by 7 bases and J by 2 bases, with 15 bases between. The CDR3 extends over 15 amino acids. CDR1 is LGHDT and CDR2 is YNNKEL in the germline V gene (reference sequence).

This clonotype was seen at least ten times. The chain employs TRBV24-1 and TRBJ2-3; the match to TRBD2 covers 9 bases. V shed 7 bases, J shed 6 bases, and the junction held 13 bases outside the gene matches. Germline CDR1 reads KGHDR; CDR2 reads SFDVKD. CDR3 size: 16 residues. Here the CDR3 reads CATSPQPGLASDTQYF. The CDR3 nucleotides are TGTGCCACCAGCCCTCAACCGGGACTAGCATCGGATACGCAGTATTTT.

The chain recombines TRBV6-5 with TRBJ2-7; 7 nucleotides align to TRBD2. The CDR3 covers 14 residues. V lost 0 bases and J lost 5; bases outside the gene matches: 4. The germline V gene has CDR1 MNHEY and CDR2 SVGAGI. In DNA form, the CDR3 reads TGTGCCAGCAGTTACTCACGCGGGAGCCACGAGCAGTACTTC. It codes for CASSYSRGSHEQYF.

This clonotype was found many times. V gene TRBV20-1 combines with J gene TRBJ2-2, with 11 bases matching TRBD2. CDR3 length equals 14 residues. The V and J ends lost 6 bases and 8 bases, in that order; junction bases with no gene match: 8. Germline assignment: CDR1 DFQATT and CDR2 SNEGSKA (reference sequence). CDR3 bases: TGCAGTGCCCTTAGCGGGAGGGTACCTGGGGAGCTGTTTTTT. It yields the protein CSALSGRVPGELFF.

This clonotype occurred many times. The chain employs TRBV4-1 and TRBJ1-6; possible D gene TRBD1, 5 bases. CDR1 is MGHRA and CDR2 is YSYEKL in the germline V gene. V lost 2 bases to trimming and J lost 10 bases, with 12 bases between them. The CDR3 runs 14 residues. The CDR3, as DNA: TGCGCCAGCAGCCAACCCGGGGGAGGGTCACCCCTCCACTTT. It codes for CASSQPGGGSPLHF.

This clonotype appeared many times. The chain employs TRBV7-2 and TRBJ2-3; 9 bases are shared with TRBD2. This CDR3 region has 15 residues. V was pared by 2 bases and J by 5 bases, with 5 bases of the junction left unmatched. The V gene's germline CDR1 is SGHTA and CDR2 FQGNSA. In DNA, the CDR3 is TGTGCCAGCAGCTTACTAGCGGGAACAGTAGATACGCAGTATTTT. Its translation: CASSLLAGTVDTQYF.

In its sample, this clonotype was seen many times. The V gene is TRBV6-1, the J gene TRBJ2-6, with D perhaps TRBD1 or TRBD2 (5 bases each). This CDR3 region has 19 residues. Trimming took off 6 bases at V and 4 bases at J, with 25 bases between the two ends. Germline CDR1 and CDR2: MNHNS and SASEGT. The DNA for the CDR3 is TGTGCCAGCAGCACCCCCGGGGCCTCGATGTTTGGAGGGGCCAACGTCCTGACTTTC. It is translated as CASSTPGASMFGGANVLTF.

Many counts were recorded for this clonotype. This chain joins TRBV4-3 and TRBJ1-1, with a tentative D call TRBD1 (6 bases). CDR1 and CDR2 from the germline V gene are LGHNA and YSLEER. Trimming cost V 3 bases and J 2 bases, with 19 bases left between them. CDR3 length equals 17 residues. The CDR3 nucleotides are TGCGCCAGCAGCCAGGAAGCGGGACAAGTTCTTAACACTGAAGCTTTCTTT. Translated: CASSQEAGQVLNTEAFF.